This passage covers 2 T cell receptor beta chains from one sample sequenced in a study of patients and donors after allogeneic stem cell transplantation. TCRdb analysed the RT-PCR reads with MiXCR anew, one entry per CDR3 protein. This sample has some 880,000 distinct CDR3 sequences, with roughly 18% found just once. Material: blood, either unsorted or a sorted T cell fraction (not recorded which). All receptors derive from a human donor who was either an allogeneic HSCT recipient or a stem cell or donor lymphocyte infusion donor (not recorded which). It is not recorded whose cells these are; they may come from a transplant donor.

V is TRBV6-1 and J is TRBJ1-3, with D tentatively TRBD1 (5 bases). Trimming removed 7 bases at V and 0 bases at J, with 10 bases between. CDR1 is MNHNS and CDR2 is SASEGT in the germline V gene. The CDR3 totals 14 residues. In nucleotides, the CDR3 is TGTGCCAGCAAACGAGGGACCTCTGGAAACACCATATATTTT. Amino acid sequence: CASKRGTSGNTIYF.

This clonotype was detected a few times. This chain joins TRBV20-1 and TRBJ1-1; D may be TRBD1 (6 bases). The V gene lost 1 base and the J gene lost 5 bases, with 17 bases spanning the gap. Germline V lookup: CDR1 DFQATT, CDR2 SNEGSKA (reference sequence). This CDR3 spans 15 amino acids. CDR3 nucleotides: TGCAGTGCTAGAGGTTTGGGGGGGGCGCTTACTGAAGCTTTCTTT. Translating it yields CSARGLGGALTEAFF.